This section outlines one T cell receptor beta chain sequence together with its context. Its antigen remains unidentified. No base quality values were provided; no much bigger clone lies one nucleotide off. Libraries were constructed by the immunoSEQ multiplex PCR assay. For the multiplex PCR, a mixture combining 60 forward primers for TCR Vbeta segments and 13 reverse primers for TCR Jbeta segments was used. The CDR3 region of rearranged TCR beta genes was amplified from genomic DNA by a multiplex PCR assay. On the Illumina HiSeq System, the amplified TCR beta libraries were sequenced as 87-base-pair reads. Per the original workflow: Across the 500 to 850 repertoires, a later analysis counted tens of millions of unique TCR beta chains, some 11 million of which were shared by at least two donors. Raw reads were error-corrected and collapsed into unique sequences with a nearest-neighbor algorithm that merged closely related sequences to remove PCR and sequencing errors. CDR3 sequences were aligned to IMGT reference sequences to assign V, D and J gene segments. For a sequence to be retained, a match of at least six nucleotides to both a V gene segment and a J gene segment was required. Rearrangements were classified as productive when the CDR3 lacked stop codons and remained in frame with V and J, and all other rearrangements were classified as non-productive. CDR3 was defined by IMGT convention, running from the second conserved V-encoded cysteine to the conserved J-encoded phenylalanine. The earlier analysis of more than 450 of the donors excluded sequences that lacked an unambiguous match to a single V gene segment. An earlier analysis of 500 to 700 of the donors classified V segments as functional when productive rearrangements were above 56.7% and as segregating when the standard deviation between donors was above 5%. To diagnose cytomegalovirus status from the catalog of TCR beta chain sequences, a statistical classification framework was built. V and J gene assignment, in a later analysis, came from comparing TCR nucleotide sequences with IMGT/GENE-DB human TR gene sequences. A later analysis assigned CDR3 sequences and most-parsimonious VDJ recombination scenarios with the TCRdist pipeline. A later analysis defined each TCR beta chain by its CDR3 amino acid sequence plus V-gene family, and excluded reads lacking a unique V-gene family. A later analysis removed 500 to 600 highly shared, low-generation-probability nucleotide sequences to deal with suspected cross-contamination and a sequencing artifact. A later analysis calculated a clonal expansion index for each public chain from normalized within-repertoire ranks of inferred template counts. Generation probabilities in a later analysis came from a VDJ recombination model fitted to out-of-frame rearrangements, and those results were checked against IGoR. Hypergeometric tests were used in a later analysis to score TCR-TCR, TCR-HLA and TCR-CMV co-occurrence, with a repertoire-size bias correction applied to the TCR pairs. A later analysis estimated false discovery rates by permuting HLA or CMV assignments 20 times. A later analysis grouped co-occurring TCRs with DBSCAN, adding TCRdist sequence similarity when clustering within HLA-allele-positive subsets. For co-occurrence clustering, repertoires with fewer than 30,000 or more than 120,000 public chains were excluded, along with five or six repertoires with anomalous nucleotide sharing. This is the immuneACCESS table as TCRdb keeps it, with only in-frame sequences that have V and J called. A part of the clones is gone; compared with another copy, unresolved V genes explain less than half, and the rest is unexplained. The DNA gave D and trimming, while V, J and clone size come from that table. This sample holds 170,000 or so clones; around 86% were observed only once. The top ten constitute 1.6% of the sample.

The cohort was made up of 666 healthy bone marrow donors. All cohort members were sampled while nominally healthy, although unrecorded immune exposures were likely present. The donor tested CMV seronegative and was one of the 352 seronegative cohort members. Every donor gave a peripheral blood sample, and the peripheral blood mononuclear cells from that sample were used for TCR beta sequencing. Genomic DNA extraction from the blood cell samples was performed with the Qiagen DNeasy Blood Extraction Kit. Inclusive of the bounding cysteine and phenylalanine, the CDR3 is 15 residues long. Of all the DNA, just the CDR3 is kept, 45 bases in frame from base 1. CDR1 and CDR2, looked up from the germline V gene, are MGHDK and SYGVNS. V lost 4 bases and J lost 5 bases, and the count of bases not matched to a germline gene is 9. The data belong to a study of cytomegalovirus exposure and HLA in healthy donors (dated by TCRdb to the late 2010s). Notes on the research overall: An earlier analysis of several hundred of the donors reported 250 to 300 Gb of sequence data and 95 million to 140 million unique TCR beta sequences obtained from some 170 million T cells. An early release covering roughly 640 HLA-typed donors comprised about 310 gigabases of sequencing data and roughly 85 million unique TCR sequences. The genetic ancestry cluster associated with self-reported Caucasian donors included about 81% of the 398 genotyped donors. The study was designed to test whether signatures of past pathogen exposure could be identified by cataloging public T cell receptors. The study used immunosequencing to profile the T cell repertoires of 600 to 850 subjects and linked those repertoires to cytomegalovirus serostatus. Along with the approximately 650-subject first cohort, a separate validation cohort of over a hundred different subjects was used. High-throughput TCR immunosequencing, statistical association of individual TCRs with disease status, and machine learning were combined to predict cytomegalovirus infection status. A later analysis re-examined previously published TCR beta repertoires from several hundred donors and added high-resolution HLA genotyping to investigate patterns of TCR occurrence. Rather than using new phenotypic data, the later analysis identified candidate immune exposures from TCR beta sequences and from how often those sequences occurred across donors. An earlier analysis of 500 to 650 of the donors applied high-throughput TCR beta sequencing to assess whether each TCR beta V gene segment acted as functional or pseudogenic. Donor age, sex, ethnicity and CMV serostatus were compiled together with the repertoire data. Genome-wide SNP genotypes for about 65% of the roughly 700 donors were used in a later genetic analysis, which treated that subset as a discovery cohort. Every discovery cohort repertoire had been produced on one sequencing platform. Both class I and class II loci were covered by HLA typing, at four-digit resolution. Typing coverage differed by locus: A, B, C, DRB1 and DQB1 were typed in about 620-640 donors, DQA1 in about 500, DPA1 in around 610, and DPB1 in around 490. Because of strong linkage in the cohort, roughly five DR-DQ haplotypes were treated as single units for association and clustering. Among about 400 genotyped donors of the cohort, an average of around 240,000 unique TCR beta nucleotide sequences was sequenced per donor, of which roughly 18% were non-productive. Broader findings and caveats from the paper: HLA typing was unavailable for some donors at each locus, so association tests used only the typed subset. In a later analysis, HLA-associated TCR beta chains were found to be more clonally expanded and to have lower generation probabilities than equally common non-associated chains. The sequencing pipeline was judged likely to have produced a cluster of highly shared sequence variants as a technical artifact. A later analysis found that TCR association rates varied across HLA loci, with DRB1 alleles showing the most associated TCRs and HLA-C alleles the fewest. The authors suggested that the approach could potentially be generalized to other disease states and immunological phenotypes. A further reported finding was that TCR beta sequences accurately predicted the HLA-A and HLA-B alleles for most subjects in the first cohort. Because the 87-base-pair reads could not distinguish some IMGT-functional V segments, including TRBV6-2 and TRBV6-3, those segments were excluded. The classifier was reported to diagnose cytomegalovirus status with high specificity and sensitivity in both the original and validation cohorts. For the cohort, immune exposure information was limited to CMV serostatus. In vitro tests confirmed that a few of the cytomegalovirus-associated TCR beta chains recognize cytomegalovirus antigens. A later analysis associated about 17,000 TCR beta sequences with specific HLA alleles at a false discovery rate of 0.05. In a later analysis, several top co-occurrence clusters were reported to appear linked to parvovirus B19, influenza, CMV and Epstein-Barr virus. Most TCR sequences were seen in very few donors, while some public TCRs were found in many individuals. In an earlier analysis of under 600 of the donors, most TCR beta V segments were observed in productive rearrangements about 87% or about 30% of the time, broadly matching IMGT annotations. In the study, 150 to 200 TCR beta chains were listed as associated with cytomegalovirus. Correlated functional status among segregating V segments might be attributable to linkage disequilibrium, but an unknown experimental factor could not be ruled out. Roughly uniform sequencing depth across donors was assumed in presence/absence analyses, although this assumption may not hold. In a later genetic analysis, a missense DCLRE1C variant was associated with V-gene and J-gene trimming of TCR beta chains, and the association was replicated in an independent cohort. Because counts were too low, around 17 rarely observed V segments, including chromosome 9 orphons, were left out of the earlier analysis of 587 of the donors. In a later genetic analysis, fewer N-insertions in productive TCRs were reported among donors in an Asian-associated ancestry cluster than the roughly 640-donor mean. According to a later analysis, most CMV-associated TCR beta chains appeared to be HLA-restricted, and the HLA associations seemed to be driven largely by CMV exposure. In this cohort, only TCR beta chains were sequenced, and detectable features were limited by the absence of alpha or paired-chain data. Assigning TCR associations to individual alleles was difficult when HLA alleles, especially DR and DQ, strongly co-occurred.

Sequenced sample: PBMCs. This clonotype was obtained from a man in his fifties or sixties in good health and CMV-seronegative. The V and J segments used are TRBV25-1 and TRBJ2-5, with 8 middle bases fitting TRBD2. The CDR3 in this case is CASSAVRGAPETQYF. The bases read TGTGCCAGCAGTGCCGTGCGGGGGGCCCCGGAGACCCAGTACTTC. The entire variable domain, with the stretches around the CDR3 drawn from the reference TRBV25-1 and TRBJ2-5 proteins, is EADIYQTPRYLVIGTGKKITLECSQTMGHDKMYWYQQDPGMELHLIHYSYGVNSTEKGDLSSESTVSRIRTEHFPLTLESARPSHTSQYLCASSAVRGAPETQYFGPGTRLLVL.